The clone carrying this TCR beta chain was seen only once. Its antigen is as yet unknown. This sample was taken from a study of blood T cells in healthy people across ages. The sample providers were healthy Caucasian people from Russia, aged about 6 to 95. Whole-study results and caveats: Estimated diversity that came from one million T cells was considered an underestimate. Naive CD4+ cell counts and diversity both ran higher in long-lived than in aged donors.

Through a sample-barcoded 5' primer and a J-beta primer mix, a second PCR was run for roughly 7 to 11 cycles. A template-switch adaptor with 12 random nucleotides tagged each cDNA molecule. A single record per CDR3 protein comes from TCRdb applying MiXCR to the 5' RACE reads. There are about 1.8 million distinct CDR3 sequences in the sample; about 50% occur only once, and roughly 2.1% lies in the top ten. CDR1 and CDR2 from the germline V gene are SNHLY and FYNNEI. Trimming removed 6 bases from V and 8 bases from J, with 11 bases in between. The CDR3 contains 12 residues. The source material was blood. The chain has TRBV2 and TRBJ2-1; TRBD1 might be the D (6 bases). This TCR was recovered from a woman in her forties in good health. CDR3 loop: CASRGRGDEQFF. The CDR3 DNA reads TGTGCCAGCAGGGGCAGGGGTGATGAGCAGTTCTTC.